This T cell receptor (beta chain) was recorded in a study of neoadjuvant anti-PD-1 for oral cavity cancer (dated by TCRdb to about 2021). Regarding the complete study: Before curative-intent surgical resection, most patients were given three to four biweekly doses of nivolumab at 3 mg/kg. A fourth nivolumab dose was given around day 43 to patients without progression, and definitive surgical resection was performed in those patients on days 50-56. Under RECIST 1.1, a patient counted as a responder if showing complete response, partial response or stable disease, and as a non-responder if showing progression. The parent correlative cohort had about a dozen patients and a response rate of about 31%.

For deep sequencing, each PBMC sample was run in six replicates, with libraries mostly built from approximately 520 ng of input genomic DNA. The immunoSEQ hsTCRbeta kit was used to prepare TCRbeta libraries, following the manufacturer's instructions. An Illumina NovaSeq 6000 S4 flow cell was used to sequence the final libraries, which had first been combined to 3 nM. The source study handled its data this way. Raw data preprocessing and quality control were performed with the immunoSEQ Analyzer. The analysis was restricted to productive rearrangements, with each unique CDR3 amino acid sequence defining a clonotype. Repertoire clonality was estimated as the Gini-Simpson index, computed with the R package tcR. Student's t test was used to compare Gini indices, while Pearson correlation assessed associations with tumor size change. TCRdb mirrors the immuneACCESS table, restricted to in-frame sequences. Some clones are absent from its copies; in checked studies, under half trace to an unresolved V gene, and the reason for the others is unknown. Clonal size and the V and J genes are those of that table, whereas D and trimming came from the DNA. This sample is represented by about 81,000 clones; 84% of them were singletons. The ten top clones hold 2.5% to 3.5% of the sample.

About this clone itself: Its antigen is unknown. The input lacks base qualities; no much larger clone sits a single base away.

General conclusions and limits of the study: After neoadjuvant nivolumab, significantly higher T cell clonality (Gini index) was found within PBMCs in non-responders than in responders. Only a few patients per response group were included in the TCR analyses, and larger cohorts for validation were called for by the authors. A higher pretreatment blood Treg/Th17 ratio correlated with both higher pretreatment blood TCRbeta clonality and lower post-treatment tumor TCRbeta clonality.

The intended sense of this specimen's time point label: before neoadjuvant nivolumab. Patients were newly diagnosed with stage II-IVA oral cavity squamous cell carcinoma and had received no prior systemic or radiation treatment. The cohort consisted of patients with HPV-negative, locally advanced oral cavity squamous cell carcinoma. Peripheral blood mononuclear cells were analyzed directly, without maintenance or expansion in culture. Samples were obtained from a longitudinal correlative study of a single-arm phase II trial of neoadjuvant nivolumab in oral cavity squamous cell carcinoma. Subject-matched pre- and post-treatment PBMCs and tumors from three responders and three non-responders were subjected to genomic DNA-based TCRbeta sequencing. Peripheral blood mononuclear cells were collected before nivolumab treatment and were collected again after treatment, at the time of surgery. Genomic DNA was isolated from PBMCs using the Maxwell RSC DNA from Cells kit.

For CDR1 and CDR2, the germline V gene lists MNHEY and SVGAGI. The CDR3 has 13 amino acids, counting the end cysteine and phenylalanine. The retained sequence is limited to the CDR3, 39 bases, with the frame set at the first base. V is shortened by 2 bases, J by 4 bases, and the region joining them spans 9 bases. The starting material was PBMCs, obtained before nivolumab (anti-PD-1) treatment. The rearranged segments are TRBV6-5 and TRBJ2-7; TRBD1 is perhaps the D gene, given 6 matching bases. The origin of this receptor is a person between 40 and 85 years old with oral cavity squamous cell carcinoma. The DNA sequence is TGTGCCAGCAGTTACCTCAGGGGATACGAGCAGTACTTC. Translation gives CASSYLRGYEQYF.